This is a list of T cell receptor beta chains from one sample in a study of CD8 T cells in Susac syndrome. Each CDR3 protein is one row after TCRdb ran MiXCR on the immunoSEQ multiplex PCR reads. Of 180,000 or so distinct CDR3 sequences in the sample, around 96% were seen once. Sequenced material: CD4+ T cells from PBMCs. All receptors come from a human donor in good health. Both conserved end residues are part of each CDR3. The order of the fields is V gene, clone size, J gene, D gene, CDR3 protein, CDR3 DNA. D genes are given only for firm matches. Expanded clones are given a class, and other clones once, few, many or no size at all.

>TRBV3-1|NA|TRBJ2-2|NA
CASSASRPLVGELFF
TGTGCCAGCAGCGCATCTAGACCTCTTGTAGGGGAGCTGTTTTTT
>TRBV7-9|NA|TRBJ1-5|NA
CASGANQPQHF
TGTGCCAGCGGGGCGAATCAGCCCCAGCATTTT
>TRBV7-2|NA|TRBJ1-1|NA
CASSARVPGTAEAFF
TGTGCCAGCAGCGCCCGGGTCCCCGGGACCGCTGAAGCTTTCTTT
>TRBV5-4|once|TRBJ2-1|TRBD2
CASSPGTSRLVNEQFF
TGTGCCAGCAGCCCCGGGACTAGCCGGCTTGTAAATGAGCAGTTCTTC
>TRBV11-1|NA|TRBJ2-6|NA
CASSSSQGANVLTF
TGTGCCAGCAGCTCCTCCCAAGGGGCCAACGTCCTGACTTTC
>TRBV7-2|NA|TRBJ2-1|TRBD2
CASSPRLAGSNEQFF
TGTGCCAGCAGCCCGCGACTAGCGGGGTCCAATGAGCAGTTCTTC
>TRBV9|once|TRBJ1-6|NA
CASSARLGTNSPLHF
TGTGCCAGCAGCGCCCGCCTGGGAACAAATTCACCCCTCCACTTT
>TRBV3-1|NA|TRBJ1-2|NA
CASSARSFYGYTF
TGTGCCAGCAGCGCAAGGAGTTTCTATGGCTACACCTTC
>TRBV4-3|NA|TRBJ1-4|NA
CASSQVGSEKLFF
TGCGCCAGCAGCCAAGTAGGGAGTGAAAAACTGTTTTTT
>TRBV20-1|NA|TRBJ1-5|NA
CSVTRSNQPQHF
TGCAGTGTCACGCGTAGCAATCAGCCCCAGCATTTT
>TRBV20-1|NA|TRBJ2-5|NA
CSASSTGVHQETQYF
TGCAGTGCCTCTTCGACGGGAGTCCACCAAGAGACCCAGTACTTC
>TRBV29-1|few|TRBJ1-1|TRBD1
CSGGTANTEAFF
TGCAGCGGCGGGACAGCAAACACTGAAGCTTTCTTT
>TRBV15|NA|TRBJ1-4|NA
CATSRGGSANEKLFF
TGTGCCACCAGCAGAGGGGGATCGGCTAATGAAAAACTGTTTTTT
>TRBV2|NA|TRBJ2-5|NA
CASRQGDQETQYF
TGTGCCAGCAGACAGGGCGATCAAGAGACCCAGTACTTC
>TRBV28|NA|TRBJ2-7|NA
CASRRYRAGDEQYF
TGTGCCAGCAGACGTTACAGGGCTGGCGACGAGCAGTACTTC
>TRBV7-7|NA|TRBJ2-5|TRBD2
CASSLGLAGAETQYF
TGTGCTAGCAGCTTAGGACTAGCGGGTGCCGAGACCCAGTACTTC
>TRBV20-1|NA|TRBJ1-6|TRBD1
CSAFTGTEGSPLHF
TGCAGTGCCTTTACCGGGACAGAAGGTTCACCCCTCCACTTT
>TRBV20-1|NA|TRBJ1-1|TRBD1
CSARTGLYTEAFF
TGCAGTGCCCGGACAGGGCTTTACACTGAAGCTTTCTTT
>TRBV5-1|NA|TRBJ2-1|NA
CASSLFNNEQFF
TGCGCCAGCAGCTTGTTTAACAATGAGCAGTTCTTC
>TRBV9|once|TRBJ2-3|TRBD1
CASSVRGPTDTQYF
TGTGCCAGCAGCGTAAGGGGGCCCACAGATACGCAGTATTTT
>TRBV29-1|NA|TRBJ2-1|NA
CSVRAGRSSSYNEQFF
TGCAGCGTCAGGGCCGGCAGGTCCAGCTCCTACAATGAGCAGTTCTTC
>TRBV7-9|NA|TRBJ2-3|NA
CASSLEGPTQYF
TGTGCCAGCAGCTTAGAGGGCCCTACGCAGTATTTT
>TRBV7-2|few|TRBJ2-3|TRBD2
CASSSGLAGGTDTQYF
TGTGCCAGCAGCTCGGGACTAGCGGGGGGCACAGATACGCAGTATTTT
>TRBV20-1|NA|TRBJ2-4|NA
CSGTDVLAKNIQYF
TGCAGTGGGACAGACGTTTTAGCCAAAAACATTCAGTACTTC
>TRBV5-1|NA|TRBJ2-7|NA
CASSLSPATYYEQYF
TGCGCCAGCAGCTTGTCTCCAGCCACTTACTACGAGCAGTACTTC
>TRBV19|NA|TRBJ2-1|TRBD1
CASVPTGTGASNEQFF
TGTGCCAGTGTTCCTACCGGGACAGGAGCCTCCAATGAGCAGTTCTTC
>TRBV3-1|NA|TRBJ2-1|NA
CASSHGTSSYNEQFF
TGTGCCAGCAGCCACGGGACTTCCTCCTACAATGAGCAGTTCTTC
>TRBV7-2|few|TRBJ2-2|NA
CASSSNTGELFF
TGTGCCAGCAGCTCGAACACCGGGGAGCTGTTTTTT
>TRBV11-2|once|TRBJ2-1|NA
CASSPSRGTTYNEQFF
TGTGCCAGCAGCCCTTCTCGCGGGACAACTTACAATGAGCAGTTCTTC
>TRBV27|NA|TRBJ2-3|NA
CASSLMGTDTQYF
TGTGCCAGCAGTTTAATGGGCACAGATACGCAGTATTTT
>TRBV29-1|NA|TRBJ1-1|TRBD1
CSVKKGAGEAFF
TGCAGCGTGAAAAAGGGGGCGGGTGAAGCTTTCTTT
>TRBV10-3|NA|TRBJ2-3|TRBD2
CAIRPGLAGGEDTQYF
TGTGCCATCAGACCCGGTCTTGCGGGGGGGGAAGATACGCAGTATTTT
>TRBV29-1|NA|TRBJ2-3|NA
CSAQGYAQETDTQYF
TGCAGCGCCCAAGGTTATGCCCAGGAGACAGATACGCAGTATTTT
>TRBV12-5|NA|TRBJ1-2|TRBD1
CASGGQGGWGYTF
TGTGCTAGTGGGGGACAGGGCGGTTGGGGCTACACCTTC
>TRBV7-2|NA|TRBJ2-5|TRBD2
CASSLRPQGGTNQYF
TGTGCCAGCAGCTTAAGGCCCCAAGGCGGGACTAACCAGTACTTC
>TRBV12-5|NA|TRBJ2-6|NA
CASGPGGTGANVLTF
TGTGCTAGTGGTCCTGGAGGTACCGGGGCCAACGTCCTGACTTTC
>TRBV20-1|NA|TRBJ2-3|TRBD2
CSAPTRLAGGSDTQYF
TGCAGTGCTCCTACGAGACTAGCGGGGGGATCAGATACGCAGTATTTT
>TRBV19|once|TRBJ1-5|NA
CASSISAPNNQPQHF
TGTGCCAGTAGTATATCGGCGCCTAACAATCAGCCCCAGCATTTT
>TRBV18|NA|TRBJ2-7|TRBD2
CASSLQRDSEQYF
TGTGCCAGCTCACTCCAGCGGGACTCCGAGCAGTACTTC
>TRBV29-1|few|TRBJ2-3|NA
CSVGQGTDTQYF
TGCAGCGTGGGGCAGGGGACAGATACGCAGTATTTT
>TRBV12-3/TRBV12-4|few|TRBJ1-6|NA
CASSLGSSPLHF
TGTGCCAGCAGTTTAGGCAGTTCACCCCTCCACTTT
>TRBV9|NA|TRBJ1-1|TRBD1
CASSVVGQATMNTEAFF
TGTGCCAGCAGCGTAGTAGGACAGGCGACTATGAACACTGAAGCTTTCTTT